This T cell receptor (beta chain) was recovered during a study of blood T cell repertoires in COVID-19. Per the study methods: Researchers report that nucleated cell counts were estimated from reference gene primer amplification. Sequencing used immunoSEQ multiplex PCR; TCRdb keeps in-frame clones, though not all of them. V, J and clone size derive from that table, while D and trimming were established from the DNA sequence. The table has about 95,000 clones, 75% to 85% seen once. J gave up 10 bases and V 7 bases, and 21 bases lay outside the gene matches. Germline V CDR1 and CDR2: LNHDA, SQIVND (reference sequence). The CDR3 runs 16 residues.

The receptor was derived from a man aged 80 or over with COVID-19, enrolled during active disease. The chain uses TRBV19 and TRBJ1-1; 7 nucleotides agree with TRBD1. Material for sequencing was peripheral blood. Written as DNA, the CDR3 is TGTGCCAGTAACCCCCAGGGGGGCGCCTTTGGGTTCGGAGCTTTCTTT. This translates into CASNPQGGAFGFGAFF.